A selection of T cell receptor beta chains follows, all from one sample in a study of blood T cell repertoires in COVID-19. TCRdb's table, derived via immunoSEQ multiplex PCR, lists solely in-frame clones and lacks some. The sample lists more than 150,000 clones, 65% to 85% occurring once. The sequencing input was peripheral blood. These TCRs come from a woman aged 30 to 39 with acute or convalescent COVID-19. Both conserved end residues are part of each CDR3. The D gene is left open where the match is weak. Size is omitted from some rows. Given values are once, few, many or a class for expanded clones.

NA	TRBV18	NA	TRBJ1-2	TGTGCCAGCTCACCTTCCACTTCCGGCCGGGACTATGGCTACACCTTC	CASSPSTSGRDYGYTF
few	TRBV12-3/TRBV12-4	NA	TRBJ1-2	TGTGCCAGCAGGAACGGAGCTAACTATGGCTACACCTTC	CASRNGANYGYTF
NA	TRBV27	TRBD2	TRBJ2-2	TGTGCCAGCAGTTTAGGACTAGCGGGGGGATTTACCGGGGAGCTGTTTTTT	CASSLGLAGGFTGELFF
few	TRBV9	TRBD2	TRBJ2-7	TGTGCCAGCAGCGTAGCGGGAGGGGACTACGAGCAGTACTTC	CASSVAGGDYEQYF
once	TRBV2	NA	TRBJ2-1	TGTGCCAGCAGCCTCAAGGGGGGGTCCTACAATGAGCAGTTCTTC	CASSLKGGSYNEQFF
NA	TRBV12-3/TRBV12-4	TRBD1	TRBJ2-2	TGTGCCAGCAGACGACAGGGGACCGGGGAGCTGTTTTTT	CASRRQGTGELFF
NA	TRBV4-3	NA	TRBJ1-3	TGCGCCAGCAGCCAAGATTCCGGGAGCGGAAACACCATATATTTT	CASSQDSGSGNTIYF
few	TRBV9	NA	TRBJ2-2	TGTGCCAGCAGCGTAGTCGGGTACGCCGGGGAGCTGTTTTTT	CASSVVGYAGELFF
NA	TRBV28	NA	TRBJ2-1	TGTGCCAGCAGTCCGCGGACGGGAAGCTCCTACAATGAGCAGTTCTTC	CASSPRTGSSYNEQFF
few	TRBV5-4	TRBD1	TRBJ2-7	TGTGCCAGCAGCGGGACAGGGAGGGTCTACGAGCAGTACTTC	CASSGTGRVYEQYF
NA	TRBV3-1/TRBV3-2	NA	TRBJ1-2	TGTGCCAGCAGCCAAGACTCAGGACGGGGGGCGGATGGCTACACCTTC	CASSQDSGRGADGYTF
NA	TRBV2	NA	TRBJ2-6	TGTGCCAGCAATCTTGGGGCCAACGTCCTGACTTTC	CASNLGANVLTF
NA	TRBV6-6	NA	TRBJ1-1	TGTGCCAGCAGTCGAAAAAACAGCTTCCCGAACACTGAAGCTTTCTTT	CASSRKNSFPNTEAFF
NA	TRBV4-2	NA	TRBJ1-2	TGTGCCAGCAGCCAAGATTGGGCGACTAACTATGGCTACACCTTC	CASSQDWATNYGYTF
NA	TRBV5-4	TRBD2	TRBJ2-3	TGTGCCAGCAGCTTGGAGGTGGGGAGGGCTACAGATACGCAGTATTTT	CASSLEVGRATDTQYF
NA	TRBV2	NA	TRBJ1-3	TGTGCCAGCATTCGATCCGGACAGAATGGAAACACCATATATTTT	CASIRSGQNGNTIYF
NA	TRBV19	NA	TRBJ2-7	TGTGCCAGTAGCCTCTCAGGGGGGAATTCCTACGAGCAGTACTTC	CASSLSGGNSYEQYF
NA	TRBV30	NA	TRBJ1-4	TGTGCCTGGAGTGAGGGACAACAAAATGAAAAACTGTTTTTT	CAWSEGQQNEKLFF
NA	TRBV19	NA	TRBJ2-2	TGTGCCAGTAGTATAGAACAAGCGGGCCCTTATAACACCGGGGAGCTGTTTTTT	CASSIEQAGPYNTGELFF
NA	TRBV2	NA	TRBJ2-4	TGTGCCAGCAGTGTCCAAGGGGATCTAGCCAAAAACATTCAGTACTTC	CASSVQGDLAKNIQYF
few	TRBV9	TRBD2	TRBJ2-1	TGTGCCAGCCGGGGGGGAGGACGACACAATGAGCAGTTCTTC	CASRGGGRHNEQFF
NA	TRBV5-6	NA	TRBJ1-1	TGTGCCAGCAGCTTGTGGGAGTATGGCACTGAAGCTTTCTTT	CASSLWEYGTEAFF
NA	TRBV12-3/TRBV12-4	NA	TRBJ2-7	TGTGCCATCAGCAGGGGATCAGGCGAGCAGTACTTC	CAISRGSGEQYF
NA	TRBV10-2	NA	TRBJ2-4	TGCGCCAGCAGTGAATCGTACATTCAGTACTTC	CASSESYIQYF
NA	TRBV4-2	TRBD1	TRBJ2-2	TGTGCCAGCAGCCGCGAACAGGGGGCTGGCGGGGAGCTGTTTTTT	CASSREQGAGGELFF
NA	TRBV19	NA	TRBJ1-5	TGTGCCAGTAGTATACAGCGGGGGGACAATCAGCCCCAGCATTTT	CASSIQRGDNQPQHF
NA	TRBV4-2	NA	TRBJ2-5	TGTGCCAGCAGCCAATTGACGCCCCGCCAGGGGGGAGAGACCCAGTACTTC	CASSQLTPRQGGETQYF
once	TRBV4-2	TRBD1	TRBJ1-4	TGTGCCAGCAGCCAGGGAGGAGGGACAGGGGTTGGGGAAAAACTGTTTTTT	CASSQGGGTGVGEKLFF
NA	TRBV30	NA	TRBJ1-1	TGTGCCTGGAGTGTACGGCGGGGAATGAACACTGAAGCTTTCTTT	CAWSVRRGMNTEAFF
few	TRBV7-2	NA	TRBJ1-2	TGTGCCAGCAGCTTAGTTGCTGGCGGAGACTATGGCTACACCTTC	CASSLVAGGDYGYTF
NA	TRBV28	NA	TRBJ1-1	TGTGCCAGCAGCCGGGCGGGGCAAGCTTTCTTT	CASSRAGQAFF
NA	TRBV2	NA	TRBJ1-6	TGTGCCAGCAGGACCCCCCTCGACAGCCGTAATTCACCCCTCCACTTT	CASRTPLDSRNSPLHF
NA	TRBV3-1/TRBV3-2	NA	TRBJ1-2	TGTGCCAGCAGCCAAGGAGGCTATGGCTACACCTTC	CASSQGGYGYTF
NA	TRBV20-1	NA	TRBJ1-2	TGCAGTGCACCCGACAGCTATGGCTACACCTTC	CSAPDSYGYTF
NA	TRBV3-1/TRBV3-2	NA	TRBJ2-5	TGTGCCAGCAGCCAAGATGGTTTCGCGGGACGGGGCGAGACCCAGTACTTC	CASSQDGFAGRGETQYF
NA	TRBV28	NA	TRBJ1-1	TGTGCCAGCAGCGGCAGGGGATTTGTTCGAGCTTTCTTT	CASSGRGFVRAFF
NA	TRBV7-9	TRBD1	TRBJ1-5	TGTGCCAGCAGCCCGGCAGGGGCCAGGGGGACCCAGCATTTT	CASSPAGARGTQHF
NA	TRBV27	TRBD1	TRBJ1-2	TGTGCCAGCAGTTTTGGGACAGGCCTGAACTATGGCTACACCTTC	CASSFGTGLNYGYTF
once	TRBV7-6	TRBD1	TRBJ1-3	TGTGCCAGCAGCTTAGAAAGGGGGCTCGGGGGAAACACCATATATTTT	CASSLERGLGGNTIYF
NA	TRBV19	NA	TRBJ2-6	TGTGCCAGTAGTATCACAGGGACGGGGGCCAACGTCCTGACTTTC	CASSITGTGANVLTF
few	TRBV4-3	NA	TRBJ2-7	TGCGCCAGCAGCCAAGAGCTGGGCTTCGAGCAGTACTTC	CASSQELGFEQYF
NA	TRBV27	TRBD1	TRBJ1-1	TGTGCCAGCAGTCCCGGGACAGCACGTGAAGCTTTCTTT	CASSPGTAREAFF
NA	TRBV7-2	NA	TRBJ2-2	TGTGCCAGCAGCTTAGTCCGCGGGGCGAACACCGGGGAGCTGTTTTTT	CASSLVRGANTGELFF
once	TRBV7-6	NA	TRBJ1-5	TGTGCCAGCAGCTCTGGTCGGAGCAATCAGCCCCAGCATTTT	CASSSGRSNQPQHF
NA	TRBV20-1	NA	TRBJ2-7	TGCAGCCGAGGGGGGGATTACGAGCAGTACTTC	CSRGGDYEQYF